By sample share, the clone carrying this TCR beta chain is medium-sized. The target antigen is unknown. This entry comes from a study of HIV-infected patients and healthy controls. 500 ng RNA was reverse transcribed with alpha and beta constant-region primers. Alpha and beta chain libraries were made separately by chain-specific third strand synthesis with multiplexing indices. The cDNA received a 5' RACE adapter containing a random hexamer plus an SP2 sequencing primer site. TCRdb passed the 5' RACE reads through MiXCR, listing each CDR3 protein once. The sample has some 10,000 distinct CDR3 sequences; under 8.5% are singletons. The CDR3 has 12 residues. Looked up from germline, CDR1 is SEHNR and CDR2 is FQNEAQ (reference sequence). V was pared by 2 bases and J by 6 bases, with 7 bases between. Findings of the study overall: Healthy control repertoires had roughly threefold more distinct CDR3s than untreated HIV+ repertoires, and higher Shannon diversity.

All unsorted peripheral T cells were captured because whole blood was used without fractionation. The receptor's source is an adult in good health. J is TRBJ2-5 and V is TRBV7-9; no reliable D call. The sample consisted of blood. CDR3 protein: CASSLQAKTQYF. The CDR3 DNA is TGTGCCAGCAGCTTACAGGCGAAGACCCAGTACTTC.